This T cell receptor (beta chain) was sequenced during a study of identical twins (dated by TCRdb to the mid-2010s). With regard to the full study: The study deep-sequenced TCR alpha and beta repertoires from monozygotic twins, unrelated adults of various ages and cord blood to test whether fetal clonotypes persist. To rule out contamination, replicate twin experiments were performed at different times with different library preparation protocols. The study at large found these results: In beta out-of-frame sequences, excess twin sharing was weaker, because having fewer shared sequences lowered the signal-to-noise ratio. Invariant T cells such as MAIT and iNKT could partly confound zero-insertion analyses, though diverse VJ usage argued against this for most clonotypes. Fewer insertions were carried by abundant cord blood beta clonotypes, a similar but weaker trend appeared in young adult naive repertoires, and no such trend appeared in memory repertoires. Out-of-frame TCR alpha sequences shared between twins showed an excess of low generation-probability sequences compared with coincidental sharing between unrelated individuals. Because the same donors could not be followed over many years, the conclusions depended on cross-sectional statistical analysis. In monozygotic twins, out-of-frame TCR alpha sharing was systematically underestimated by recombination models, although the models agreed with sharing between unrelated individuals.

This clonotype was found a few times. It lacks a known antigen. Base-call qualities are not available, and no considerably larger clone is one nucleotide away. Library preparation was by 5' RACE. The listed sequencing device is Illumina HiSeq 2000. Template switching added a universal primer binding site, and the final cDNA carried a unique molecular identifier that allowed TCR cDNA molecules to be counted accurately. Specific primers in the conserved constant-segment region were used to synthesize first-strand cDNA for the TCR alpha and beta chains. To control for contamination, every cDNA library carried two barcodes: a SMART-Mk sample barcode plus Illumina barcodes. TruSeq adapter sequences along with Illumina sample barcodes were introduced in two successive PCR steps. The TCR alpha and beta cDNA libraries were sequenced on the Illumina HiSeq platform using custom primers. The study's own analysis went as follows. MiGEC was used to process raw reads and extract unique molecular identifiers, and MiXCR was used to find CDR3 positions. For each individual, recombination models were inferred using an EM algorithm with the repgenHMM and IGoR tools. Shared clonotypes were analyzed with the tcR package in R, and sharing was normalized by the product of cloneset sizes. To study raw recombination without the effects of thymic and clonal selection, out-of-frame nonproductive sequences were analyzed. The raw public data were reprocessed by TCRdb itself: fastp quality trimming at Q25, MiXCR clonotype calling, in-frame beta chains only. Each entry is one CDR3 protein sequence, shown with its most common DNA and genes. In this record, the V and J calls reflect TCRdb's handling and not the investigators' own analysis. This sample lists about 920,000 distinct CDR3 sequences; around an eighth were detected once. Roughly 1.6% of the sample is in the top ten clones.

Only healthy Caucasian donors were included. The twin cohort consisted of three pairs of female monozygotic twins, all aged roughly 18 to 29 years. The RNA used for TCR libraries was isolated from peripheral blood mononuclear cells. The same data also went into a second study, on yellow fever vaccine responses in identical twins. Reported in the second study: The authors reported that the T cell response to vaccination in identical twins appeared partly convergent and partly personalized. In identical twins, the study followed T cell clones that responded to the vaccine with precision.

Sequenced input: PBMCs. The receptor comes from a woman in her late teens or twenties in good health.

The CDR3 protein sequence reads: CASSFGPSSGNTIYF. The DNA sequence follows: TGTGCCAGCAGCTTTGGACCCAGCTCTGGAAACACCATATATTTT. Recombination connected TRBV7-6 to TRBJ1-3; the D gene remains uncertain. The germline V gene sets CDR1 to SGHVS and CDR2 to FNYEAQ. The CDR3 sequence holds 15 residues, the cysteine and phenylalanine included. Of all the DNA, just the CDR3 is kept, 45 bases in frame from base 1. V is cut by 3 bases and J by 0 bases, and the space between the germline ends is 9 bases. The CDR3, completed at both ends by the reference TRBV7-6 and TRBJ1-3 genes, gives the full variable domain GAGVSQSPRYKVTKRGQDVALRCDPISGHVSLYWYRQALGQGPEFLTYFNYEAQQDKSGLPNDRFSAERPEGSISTLTIQRTEQRDSAMYRCASSFGPSSGNTIYFGEGSWLTVV.